The T cell receptor (beta chain) under discussion was sequenced for a study of T cell responses to AZD1222 COVID-19 vaccine. As regards this clone: Its specificity is not known.

The CDR3 is 14 residues long. Germline CDR1 reads MDHEN; CDR2 reads SYDVKM. V was pared by 3 bases and J by 3 bases, with 9 bases between. The method was immunoSEQ multiplex PCR; TCRdb's version includes in-frame clones alone and lacks a portion of them. The sample carries 70,000 to 95,000 clones, roughly 90% recorded once. Study-level points and caveats: Donors were largely white British and mainly female; clonal diversity was possibly underestimated. Every sample of the repertoires postdated the peak T cell response.

This sample comprised peripheral blood, obtained on day 0 of MenACWY control vaccination. The V call is TRBV28, the J call TRBJ1-5; D ambiguous. The sequence came from an adult in good health. The CDR3 DNA reads as TGTGCCAGCAGTTTCATACAGTCCAATCAGCCCCAGCATTTT. Translation: CASSFIQSNQPQHF. The whole variable domain, filled in from reference TRBV28 and TRBJ1-5, reads DVKVTQSSRYLVKRTGEKVFLECVQDMDHENMFWYRQDPGLGLRLIYFSYDVKMKEKGDIPEGYSVSREKKERFSLILESASTNQTSMYLCASSFIQSNQPQHFGDGTRLSIL.